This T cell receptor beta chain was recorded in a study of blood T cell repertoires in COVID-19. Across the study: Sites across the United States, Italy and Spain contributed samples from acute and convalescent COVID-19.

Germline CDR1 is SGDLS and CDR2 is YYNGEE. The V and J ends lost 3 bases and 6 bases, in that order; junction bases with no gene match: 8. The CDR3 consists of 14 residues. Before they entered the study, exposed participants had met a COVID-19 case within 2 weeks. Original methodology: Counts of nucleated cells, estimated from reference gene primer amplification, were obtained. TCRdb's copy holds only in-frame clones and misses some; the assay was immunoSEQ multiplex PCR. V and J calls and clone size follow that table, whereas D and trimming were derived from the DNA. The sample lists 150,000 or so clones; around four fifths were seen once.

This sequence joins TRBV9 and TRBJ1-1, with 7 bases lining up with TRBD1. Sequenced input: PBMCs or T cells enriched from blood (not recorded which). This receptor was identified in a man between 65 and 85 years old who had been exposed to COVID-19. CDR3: CASSALTGRPEAFF. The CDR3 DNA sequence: TGTGCCAGCAGCGCCCTGACAGGGCGGCCTGAAGCTTTCTTT.